Presented here are 13 T cell receptor beta chains from one specimen sequenced in a study of blood T cell repertoires in COVID-19. Measured with immunoSEQ multiplex PCR; TCRdb has only the in-frame clones, and not every one. Of approximately 670,000 clones listed, 85% to 90% are singletons. Sample: peripheral blood. Receptors originate from a woman aged 18-35 years with acute or convalescent COVID-19.

CDR3 DNA: TGTGCCAGCAGCCCCGGGGTGAATGAGCAGTTCTTC. Protein product: CASSPGVNEQFF. The V and J genes are TRBV12-3 or TRBV12-4 and TRBJ2-1, with D maybe TRBD2 (5 bases). This CDR3 spans 12 amino acids. With 6 bases removed from V and 7 bases from J, the gap between germline ends came to 10 bases.

This chain connects TRBV20-1 to TRBJ1-1, with D possibly matching TRBD1 (5 bases). The CDR3 consists of 14 residues. The ends were cut back, 3 bases at V and 4 bases at J, with 15 bases in the middle. CDR1 and CDR2 (germline): DFQATT, SNEGSKA (reference sequence). The chain's CDR3 is CSASPWGVRTEAFF. The CDR3 nucleotides read TGCAGTGCTAGTCCATGGGGCGTCCGCACTGAAGCTTTCTTT.

This sequence joins TRBV29-1 and TRBJ2-7, with D perhaps matching TRBD1 (5 bases). V lost 4 bases to trimming and J lost 4 bases, with 8 bases between them. CDR3 length equals 11 residues. CDR1 is SQVTM and CDR2 is ANQGSEA in the germline V gene. The DNA of the CDR3 is TGCAGCGTTGCAGGGATGTACGAGCAGTACTTC. Its protein product is CSVAGMYEQYF.

V usage is TRBV10-3 and J usage is TRBJ1-1; D gene ambiguous. In germline, CDR1 is ENHRY, CDR2 SYGVKD. The V and J ends lost 10 bases and 0 bases respectively, with 12 bases between them. The CDR3 is 13 amino acids. The CDR3 loop reads CATAGLMNTEAFF. The CDR3 coding sequence is TGTGCCACCGCAGGTCTCATGAACACTGAAGCTTTCTTT.

The sample holds one count of this clone. The rearrangement joins TRBV9 to TRBJ1-6, with 8 nucleotides matching TRBD1. Trimming removed 2 bases from V and 9 bases from J; junction bases left unmatched: 4. Germline CDR1 SGDLS, CDR2 YYNGEE. CDR3 size: 14 residues. The CDR3 bases are TGTGCCAGCAGCGTTGGACAGGGAGGTTCACCCCTCCACTTT. Translated: CASSVGQGGSPLHF. Full variable domain (rest looked up from reference TRBV9 and TRBJ1-6): DSGVTQTPKHLITATGQRVTLRCSPRSGDLSVYWYQQSLDQGLQFLIQYYNGEERAKGNILERFSAQQFPDLHSELNLSSLELGDSALYFCASSVGQGGSPLHFGNGTRLTVT.

The chain has TRBV5-1 and TRBJ2-4; tentatively, D is TRBD2 (6 bases). V gave up 5 bases and J gave up 1 base, with 10 bases separating them. Germline assignment: CDR1 SGHRS and CDR2 YFSETQ. This CDR3 contains 14 residues. CDR3 residues: CASSRGRAKNIQYF. The DNA for the CDR3 is TGCGCCAGCAGTAGAGGGAGGGCCAAAAACATTCAGTACTTC.

The chain employs TRBV27 and TRBJ2-7; TRBD1 matches at 11 bases. J gave up 3 bases and V 8 bases, and 9 bases lay outside the gene matches. Germline assignment: CDR1 MNHEY and CDR2 SMNVEV (reference sequence). The CDR3 length is 15 residues. The CDR3 sequence: CASWALGTGGYEQYF. DNA of the CDR3: TGTGCCAGCTGGGCTCTCGGGACAGGGGGCTACGAGCAGTACTTC.

V gene TRBV4-1 combines with J gene TRBJ2-7; 11 bases are shared with TRBD2. J was trimmed by 1 base and V by 5 bases; bases with no gene match: 10. The CDR3 contains 17 residues. Germline loops: CDR1 MGHRA, CDR2 YSYEKL. CDR3 protein: CASSELLTSGVSYEQYF. CDR3 nucleotides: TGCGCCAGCAGCGAACTATTGACTAGCGGGGTTTCCTACGAGCAGTACTTC.

The rearrangement uses TRBV6-1 and TRBJ1-5; possible D gene TRBD1, 6 bases. Trimming took 2 bases from V and 1 from J, leaving 15 bases between them. This CDR3 is built from 17 residues. Germline CDR1 reads MNHNS; CDR2 reads SASEGT. CDR3 nucleotide sequence: TGTGCCAGCAGTGAATTCGGCGGACAGCTGAGCAATCAGCCCCAGCATTTT. It codes for CASSEFGGQLSNQPQHF.

The chain employs TRBV5-1 and TRBJ1-1; D perhaps matches TRBD1 (5 bases). Germline-derived CDR1 and CDR2 are SGHRS and YFSETQ. CDR3 length: 14 amino acids. With 5 bases removed from V and 3 bases from J, the gap between germline ends came to 14 bases. The CDR3 region is CASSLTAGYTEAFF. CDR3 bases: TGCGCCAGCAGTCTGACAGCAGGCTACACTGAAGCTTTCTTT.

The chain links TRBV6-2 or TRBV6-3 to TRBJ1-6; tentatively, D is TRBD1 (5 bases). Germline lookup yields CDR1 MNHEY and CDR2 SVGEGT. The CDR3 is 16 amino acids. Deletions cut 2 bases from V and 6 bases from J, with 14 bases between. The DNA of the CDR3 is TGTGCCAGCAGTTACACGGGGCGCGGGGGTAATTCACCCCTCCACTTT. Its protein is CASSYTGRGGNSPLHF.

The chain is built from TRBV7-2 and TRBJ2-3; D call uncertain. The CDR3 totals 13 residues. From germline, CDR1 is SGHTA and CDR2 FQGNSA. V was pared by 5 bases and J by 3 bases, with 9 bases between. This CDR3 is CASSHYGTDTQYF. For the CDR3, the DNA is TGTGCCAGCAGCCACTATGGTACAGATACGCAGTATTTT.

The rearrangement uses TRBV5-1 and TRBJ2-6; the D gene is possibly TRBD2 (5 bases). Trimming stripped 0 bases from V and 2 bases from J, with 6 bases between. The CDR3 is 15 residues long. Germline CDR1 SGHRS, CDR2 YFSETQ. The CDR3 DNA reads as TGCGCCAGCAGCTTGGCCGGGACTGGGGCCAACGTCCTGACTTTC. This sequence encodes CASSLAGTGANVLTF.